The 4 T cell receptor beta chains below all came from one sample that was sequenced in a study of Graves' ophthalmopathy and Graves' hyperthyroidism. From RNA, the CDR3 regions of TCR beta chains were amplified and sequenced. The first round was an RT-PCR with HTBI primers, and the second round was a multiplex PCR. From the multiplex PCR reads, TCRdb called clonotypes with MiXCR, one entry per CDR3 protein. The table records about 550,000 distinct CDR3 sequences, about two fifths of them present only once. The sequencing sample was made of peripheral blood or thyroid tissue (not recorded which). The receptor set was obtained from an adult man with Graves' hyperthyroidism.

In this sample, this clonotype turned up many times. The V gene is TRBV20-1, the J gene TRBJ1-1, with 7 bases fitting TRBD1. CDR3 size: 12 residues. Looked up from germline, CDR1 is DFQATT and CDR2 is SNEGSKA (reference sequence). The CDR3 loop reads CRRGGGHTEAFF. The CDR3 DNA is TGCAGGAGGGGAGGGGGCCACACTGAAGCTTTCTTT.

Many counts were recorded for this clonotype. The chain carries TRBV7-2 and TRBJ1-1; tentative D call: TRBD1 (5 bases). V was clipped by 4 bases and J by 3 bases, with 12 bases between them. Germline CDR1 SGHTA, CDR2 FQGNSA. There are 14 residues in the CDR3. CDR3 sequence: CASSSPGIHTEAFF. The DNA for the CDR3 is TGTGCCAGCAGCTCCCCAGGGATTCACACTGAAGCTTTCTTT.

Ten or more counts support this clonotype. CDR3 in amino acids: CASSRTGELSGYTF. DNA of the CDR3: TGTGCCAGCAGCCGGACAGGCGAATTGAGTGGCTACACCTTC. The chain combines TRBV5-8 with TRBJ1-2, with 7 nucleotides matching TRBD1. CDR1 is SGHTS and CDR2 is YDEGEE in the germline V gene. The J segment lost 7 bases and the V segment lost 4 bases, leaving 10 bases of the junction unmatched. The CDR3 totals 14 residues.

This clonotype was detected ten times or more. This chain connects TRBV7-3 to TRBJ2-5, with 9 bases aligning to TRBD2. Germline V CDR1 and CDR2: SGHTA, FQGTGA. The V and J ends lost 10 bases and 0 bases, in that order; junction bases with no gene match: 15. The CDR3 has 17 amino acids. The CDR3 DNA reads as TGTGCCATCCGCGAGACAGGCGGGGGGGCGTACCAAGAGACCCAGTACTTC. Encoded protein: CAIRETGGGAYQETQYF.